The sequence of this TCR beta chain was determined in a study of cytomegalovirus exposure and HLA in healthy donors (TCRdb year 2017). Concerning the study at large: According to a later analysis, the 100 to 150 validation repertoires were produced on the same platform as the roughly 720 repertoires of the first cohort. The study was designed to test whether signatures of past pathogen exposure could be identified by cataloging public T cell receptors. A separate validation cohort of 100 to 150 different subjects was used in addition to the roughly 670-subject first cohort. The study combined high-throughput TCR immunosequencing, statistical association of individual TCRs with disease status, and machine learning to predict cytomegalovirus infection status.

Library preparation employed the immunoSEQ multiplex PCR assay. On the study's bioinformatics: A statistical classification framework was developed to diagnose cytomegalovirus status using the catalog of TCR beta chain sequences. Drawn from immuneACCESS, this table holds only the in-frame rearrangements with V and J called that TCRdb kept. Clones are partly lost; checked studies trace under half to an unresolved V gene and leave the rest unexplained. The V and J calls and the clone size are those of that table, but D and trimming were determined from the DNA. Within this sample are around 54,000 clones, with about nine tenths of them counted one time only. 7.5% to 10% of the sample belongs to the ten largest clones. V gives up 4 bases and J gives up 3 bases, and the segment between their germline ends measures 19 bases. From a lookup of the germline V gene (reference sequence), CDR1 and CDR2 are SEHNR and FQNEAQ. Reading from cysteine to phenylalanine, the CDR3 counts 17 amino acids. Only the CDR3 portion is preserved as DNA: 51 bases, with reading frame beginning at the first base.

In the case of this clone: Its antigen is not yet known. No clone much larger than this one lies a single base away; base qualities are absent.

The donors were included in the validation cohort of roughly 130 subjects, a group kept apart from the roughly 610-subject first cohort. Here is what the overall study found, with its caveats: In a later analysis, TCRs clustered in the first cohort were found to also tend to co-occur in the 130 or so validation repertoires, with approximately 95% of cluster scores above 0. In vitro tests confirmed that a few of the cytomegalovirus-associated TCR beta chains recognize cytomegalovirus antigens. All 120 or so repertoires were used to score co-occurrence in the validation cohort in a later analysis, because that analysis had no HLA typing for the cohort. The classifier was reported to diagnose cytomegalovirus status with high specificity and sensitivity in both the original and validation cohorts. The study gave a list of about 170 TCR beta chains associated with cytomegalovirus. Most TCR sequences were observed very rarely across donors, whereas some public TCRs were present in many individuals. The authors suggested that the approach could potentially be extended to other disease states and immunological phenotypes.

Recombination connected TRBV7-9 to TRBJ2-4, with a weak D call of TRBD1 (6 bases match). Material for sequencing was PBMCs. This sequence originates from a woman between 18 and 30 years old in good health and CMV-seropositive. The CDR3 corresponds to CASSYPPGQSGKNIQYF. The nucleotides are TGTGCCAGCAGCTACCCCCCAGGACAGTCGGGCAAAAACATTCAGTACTTC.